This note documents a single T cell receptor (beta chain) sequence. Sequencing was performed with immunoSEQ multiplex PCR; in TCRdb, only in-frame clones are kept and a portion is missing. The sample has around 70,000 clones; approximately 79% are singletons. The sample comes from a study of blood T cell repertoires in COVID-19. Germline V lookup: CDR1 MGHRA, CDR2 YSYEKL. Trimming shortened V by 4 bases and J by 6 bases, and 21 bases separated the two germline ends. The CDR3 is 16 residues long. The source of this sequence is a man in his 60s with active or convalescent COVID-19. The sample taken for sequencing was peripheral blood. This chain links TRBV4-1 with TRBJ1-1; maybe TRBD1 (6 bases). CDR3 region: CASSPILRDNGAEAFF. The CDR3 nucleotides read TGCGCCAGCAGCCCTATATTAAGGGACAACGGAGCTGAAGCTTTCTTT.